Listed below are T cell receptor beta chains from one sample, sequenced in a study of blood T cell repertoires in COVID-19. The method was immunoSEQ multiplex PCR; TCRdb's version includes in-frame clones alone and lacks a portion of them. The sample carries around 250,000 clones, around 84% recorded once. Material: PBMCs or T cells enriched from blood (not recorded which). The receptors shown here come from a man under 40 with acute COVID-19. CDR3s include the opening cysteine and the closing phenylalanine or tryptophan. The D gene is left open where the match is weak. The listing skips clone size in some rows; elsewhere it reads once, few, many or a size class.

cdr3_aa cdr3_nt j_call v_call d_call clone_size
CASSEGWGTPHTEAFF TGTGCCAGCAGTGAAGGGTGGGGGACACCTCACACTGAAGCTTTCTTT TRBJ1-1 TRBV6-1 NA NA
CASSDDRNQETQYF TGTGCCAGCAGCGACGACAGAAACCAAGAGACCCAGTACTTC TRBJ2-5 TRBV7-8 NA NA
CASSPLAVAKNIQYF TGTGCCAGCAGCCCCTTAGCGGTAGCCAAAAACATTCAGTACTTC TRBJ2-4 TRBV5-5 NA once
CASGFPGTVNIQYF TGTGCTAGTGGTTTCCCCGGGACAGTTAACATTCAGTACTTC TRBJ2-4 TRBV12-5 TRBD1 NA
CASSQDRGPGTEAFF TGCGCCAGCAGCCAAGACAGGGGGCCAGGGACTGAAGCTTTCTTT TRBJ1-1 TRBV4-3 TRBD1 NA
CASSDPGTSGETQYF TGTGCCAGCAGCGACCCCGGGACTAGCGGGGAGACCCAGTACTTC TRBJ2-5 TRBV5-1 TRBD2 NA
CASSMGSLRQQFF TGTGCCAGTAGTATGGGTTCGTTGCGGCAGCAGTTCTTC TRBJ2-1 TRBV19 NA NA
CASSLRLAGGTGELFF TGTGCCAGCAGCTTAAGACTAGCGGGGGGCACCGGGGAGCTGTTTTTT TRBJ2-2 TRBV13 TRBD2 NA
CASTATGSSGNTIYF TGTGCCAGCACCGCGACAGGGTCTTCTGGAAACACCATATATTTT TRBJ1-3 TRBV6-5 TRBD1 NA
CASSEASGTYNEQFF TGTGCCAGCAGTGAAGCTAGCGGGACGTACAATGAGCAGTTCTTC TRBJ2-1 TRBV2 TRBD2 NA
CASSLVGLSTEAFF TGTGCCAGCAGCTTGGTCGGACTTTCCACTGAAGCTTTCTTT TRBJ1-1 TRBV5-1 NA NA
CASSFGTGRKTQYF TGTGCCAGCAGCTTCGGGACAGGGAGAAAGACCCAGTACTTC TRBJ2-5 TRBV7-3 TRBD1 NA
CASSTGGNYGYTF TGTGCCAGCAGTACAGGGGGCAACTATGGCTACACCTTC TRBJ1-2 TRBV28 TRBD1 NA
CASSQSGSSRRWAKNIQYF TGTGCCAGCAGCCAATCTGGTAGCTCCCGGCGATGGGCCAAAAACATTCAGTACTTC TRBJ2-4 TRBV16 NA NA
CASRGALETQYF TGCGCCAGCAGGGGGGCCCTAGAGACCCAGTACTTC TRBJ2-5 TRBV5-1 NA NA
CASNPGQGPRYNSPLHF TGTGCCAGTAACCCGGGACAGGGTCCTCGGTATAATTCACCCCTCCACTTT TRBJ1-6 TRBV19 TRBD1 NA
CASLGAGNTEAFF TGTGCCAGCCTGGGGGCAGGTAACACTGAAGCTTTCTTT TRBJ1-1 TRBV11-3 NA once
CATSDPLAGVYNEQFF TGTGCCACCAGTGACCCATTAGCGGGGGTTTACAATGAGCAGTTCTTC TRBJ2-1 TRBV24-1 TRBD2 NA
CASSTGQGFSPQHF TGCGCCAGCAGCACGGGACAGGGTTTCTCGCCCCAGCATTTT TRBJ1-5 TRBV5-1 TRBD1 few
CASSILPGGLGETQYF TGTGCCAGCAGTATACTCCCCGGGGGGTTGGGAGAGACCCAGTACTTC TRBJ2-5 TRBV27 TRBD2 NA
CASSHEGRPEAFF TGTGCCAGCAGCCACGAAGGGAGGCCCGAAGCTTTCTTT TRBJ1-1 TRBV5-4 NA NA
CASSQDTGGKLFF TGTGCCAGCAGCCAAGATACGGGGGGAAAACTGTTTTTT TRBJ1-4 TRBV14 NA NA
CASSISPRDYGYTF TGTGCCAGTAGTATATCACCGAGGGACTATGGCTACACCTTC TRBJ1-2 TRBV19 NA NA
CASTTRGGNNEQFF TGTGCCAGTACCACCCGGGGTGGGAACAACGAGCAGTTCTTC TRBJ2-1 TRBV19 NA NA
CASSLQGTNTDTQYF TGTGCCAGCAGCTTGCAGGGAACAAACACAGATACGCAGTATTTT TRBJ2-3 TRBV5-1 NA NA
CASSPPFGNYGYTF TGTGCCAGTAGTCCCCCCTTCGGGAATTATGGCTACACCTTC TRBJ1-2 TRBV19 NA NA
CASSLEGRYGYTF TGTGCCAGTTCCTTGGAGGGCAGATATGGCTACACCTTC TRBJ1-2 TRBV6-5 NA NA
CASSFVLAGVSYNEQFF TGTGCCAGCAGTTTTGTGCTAGCGGGGGTTTCCTACAATGAGCAGTTCTTC TRBJ2-1 TRBV27 TRBD2 NA